The next 32 T cell receptor beta chains were all read from a single sample in a study of beta chain features in type 1 diabetes. Expressed TCRB transcripts were sequenced, since all the RNA that had been isolated was reverse transcribed. Here immunoSEQ multiplex PCR was the method, and the copy in TCRdb shows in-frame clones only, minus some. This table has 400,000 to 550,000 clones, over 10% appearing once. The source material was naive CD4+ T cells from blood. These TCRs come from a woman between 18 and 30 years old in good health.

The rearrangement joins TRBV14 to TRBJ2-7, with D possibly TRBD2 on 6 matching bases. This CDR3 comprises 14 residues. The germline V gene encodes CDR1 SGHDN and CDR2 FVKESK. V lost 8 bases, J lost 2 bases, and 16 bases lay in between. CDR3 residues: CASSTLSGTYEQYF. The CDR3 DNA follows: TGTGCCAGCTCGACCCTTAGCGGTACCTACGAGCAGTACTTC. Drawing the rest from reference TRBV14 and TRBJ2-7, the complete variable domain is EAGVTQFPSHSVIEKGQTVTLRCDPISGHDNLYWYRRVMGKEIKFLLHFVKESKQDESGMPNNRFLAERTGGTYSTLKVQPAELEDSGVYFCASSTLSGTYEQYFGPGTRLTVT.

This clone was counted a single time. The chain joins TRBV5-1 to TRBJ2-7, with D hard to call. The germline V gene has CDR1 SGHRS and CDR2 YFSETQ. Trimming pared 2 bases from V and 6 bases from J, leaving 9 bases between. CDR3 length: 12 residues. The CDR3, as DNA: TGCGCCAGCAGCTTCAACTCTTTCGAGCAGTACTTC. It specifies CASSFNSFEQYF.

This clone showed up just a few times. The chain joins TRBV7-2 to TRBJ2-1, with 11 bases aligning to TRBD2. V gave up 5 bases and J gave up 7 bases; unmatched junction bases: 7. This CDR3 has 15 amino acids. Germline CDR1 is SGHTA and CDR2 is FQGNSA. The DNA for the CDR3 is TGTGCCAGCAGCGTTAGCGGGAGGGCGAAAAATGAGCAGTTCTTC. Its protein is CASSVSGRAKNEQFF.

This chain links TRBV6-1 with TRBJ1-2, with D possibly matching TRBD1 (5 bases). V lost 6 bases to trimming and J lost 6 bases, with 14 bases between them. From germline, CDR1 is MNHNS and CDR2 SASEGT. The CDR3 is 13 amino acids. CDR3 residues: CASRQGKTDGYTF. The DNA for the CDR3 is TGTGCCAGCAGGCAGGGAAAGACGGATGGCTACACCTTC.

The chain recombines TRBV7-2 with TRBJ2-3; 8 positions agree with TRBD2. CDR1 is SGHTA, CDR2 FQGNSA, per germline. CDR3 size: 15 residues. V lost 1 base, J lost 4 bases, and 4 bases stayed unmatched. The CDR3 DNA reads as TGTGCCAGCAGCTTAGTCGGGAGGGCGGCAGATACGCAGTATTTT. Translated: CASSLVGRAADTQYF.

The gene calls are TRBV29-1 and TRBJ2-3; perhaps TRBD2 as D (6 bases). The CDR3 runs to 13 residues. The V and J ends lost 3 bases and 4 bases respectively, with 11 bases between them. Germline assignment: CDR1 SQVTM and CDR2 ANQGSEA. The CDR3 loop reads CSVETGVPDTQYF. The CDR3 DNA sequence: TGCAGCGTTGAGACGGGAGTGCCAGATACGCAGTATTTT.

In its sample, this clone was seen a few times. This chain links TRBV13 with TRBJ2-7; perhaps D is TRBD1 or TRBD2 (5 bases each). V was trimmed by 6 bases and J by 7 bases, leaving 19 bases between them. CDR3 length equals 14 residues. Per the germline V gene, CDR1 is PRHDT and CDR2 is FYEKMQ (reference sequence). CDR3 loop: CASRRAGTMREQYV. In nucleotides, the CDR3 is TGTGCCAGCAGACGAGCCGGGACGATGAGAGAGCAGTACGTC.

This clone was observed a handful of times. This chain connects TRBV29-1 to TRBJ2-2; D gene uncertain. The V end lost 3 bases, the J end lost 2 bases, and 10 bases lay between the germline ends. Germline loops: CDR1 SQVTM, CDR2 ANQGSEA. The CDR3 is 14 residues long. The CDR3 reads CSVERIGNTGELFF. CDR3 in DNA: TGCAGCGTTGAGAGGATTGGAAACACCGGGGAGCTGTTTTTT.

This clone appeared a few times. The chain uses TRBV6-5 and TRBJ2-7, with no clear D. Germline CDR1 MNHEY, CDR2 SVGAGI. The CDR3 covers 15 residues. Trimming took 6 bases from V and 3 from J, leaving 18 bases between them. The CDR3 spells CASSPTRLVDYEQYF. DNA of the CDR3: TGTGCCAGCAGCCCCACACGGCTAGTTGACTACGAGCAGTACTTC.

The V call is TRBV29-1, the J call TRBJ2-1; D is possibly TRBD1 (6 bases). V lost 4 bases and J 5 bases, leaving 18 bases between the germline ends. The CDR3 loop spans 15 amino acids. Germline V gives CDR1 SQVTM, CDR2 ANQGSEA. The CDR3 DNA follows: TGCAGCGTTGGAGGGACAAAACGCTACCACAATGAGCAGTTCTTC. Translating gives CSVGGTKRYHNEQFF.

The CDR3 coding sequence is TGTGCCAGCAGTTCCCAGGGAGTCGAGCAGTACGTC. It codes for CASSSQGVEQYV. The chain recombines TRBV28 with TRBJ2-7; possibly TRBD1 or TRBD2 for D (5 bases each). V gave up 4 bases and J gave up 6 bases, with 10 bases separating them. This CDR3 is built from 12 residues. Germline CDR1 reads MDHEN; CDR2 reads SYDVKM.

J is TRBJ2-3 and V is TRBV5-1; 8 positions agree with TRBD2. The CDR3 runs to 17 residues. V lost 5 bases and J lost 3; bases outside the gene matches: 14. Per germline, CDR1 SGHRS and CDR2 YFSETQ. The CDR3 sequence: CASRLTKGAGVTDTQYF. CDR3 nucleotides: TGCGCCAGCAGGCTTACTAAGGGAGCGGGAGTTACAGATACGCAGTATTTT.

This clone was counted a few times. The chain recombines TRBV4-1 with TRBJ2-3; D remains unclear. The V end was cut by 5 bases, the J end by 4 bases, with 7 bases between. The CDR3 totals 12 residues. Germline V CDR1 and CDR2: MGHRA, YSYEKL. The CDR3 reads CASSTVADTQYF. Written as DNA, the CDR3 is TGCGCCAGCAGCACGGTTGCAGATACGCAGTATTTT.

The chain combines TRBV10-3 with TRBJ2-4; D may match TRBD1 or TRBD2 (5 bases each). Trimming pared 0 bases from V and 2 bases from J, leaving 20 bases between. Per germline, CDR1 ENHRY and CDR2 SYGVKD. This CDR3 comprises 19 residues. CDR3 coding DNA: TGTGCCATCAGTGAGTCGATCTTTCCCGGACGGGGCACCAAAAACATTCAGTACTTC. This codes for CAISESIFPGRGTKNIQYF.

A few counts support this clone. This chain connects TRBV5-1 to TRBJ1-4; D is unresolved. V was cut by 5 bases and J by 0 bases, with 14 bases left in between. The CDR3 has 16 amino acids. Germline CDR1 reads SGHRS; CDR2 reads YFSETQ. CDR3 bases: TGCGCCAGCAGGACCTTGTCCGTCGCAACTAATGAAAAACTGTTTTTT. It translates to CASRTLSVATNEKLFF.

This clone was seen a handful of times. This chain connects TRBV28 to TRBJ2-7; D is perhaps TRBD1 or TRBD2 (5 bases each). CDR3 length: 13 amino acids. Germline CDR1 is MDHEN and CDR2 is SYDVKM. V lost 8 bases and J lost 0, with 11 bases in between. DNA for the CDR3: TGTGCCAGCGGGACGGCGTTCTCCTACGAGCAGTACGTC. Translation gives CASGTAFSYEQYV.

J is TRBJ2-7 and V is TRBV9; 9 nucleotides line up with TRBD2. The CDR3 has 16 residues. Germline V gives CDR1 SGDLS, CDR2 YYNGEE. J was trimmed by 2 bases and V by 1 base; bases with no gene match: 7. The CDR3 sequence: CASSVSSLAGTYEQYF. The CDR3 DNA reads as TGTGCCAGCAGCGTATCGTCCCTAGCGGGAACCTACGAGCAGTACTTC.

The chain has TRBV2 and TRBJ1-1; 7 bases line up with TRBD1. Germline V CDR1 and CDR2: SNHLY, FYNNEI. V lost 11 bases and J lost 4; bases outside the gene matches: 7. The CDR3 extends over 12 amino acids. DNA for the CDR3: TGTGCCCGAGACAGGGTAGGCACTGAAGCTTTCTTT. Translated, it gives CARDRVGTEAFF.

The genes are TRBV5-1 and TRBJ2-7, with D possibly matching TRBD2 (5 bases). CDR1 and CDR2 from the germline V gene are SGHRS and YFSETQ. V lost 0 bases, J lost 6 bases, and 13 bases lay in between. CDR3 length equals 14 residues. The CDR3 DNA reads as TGCGCCAGCAGCTTGGTTGCGGGCTCCAGCGAGCAGTACGTC. Protein: CASSLVAGSSEQYV.

This clone was recorded a few times. V gene TRBV27 combines with J gene TRBJ1-6; D possibly corresponds to TRBD1 (5 bases). Per germline, CDR1 MNHEY and CDR2 SMNVEV (reference sequence). The V end was cut by 3 bases, the J end by 10 bases, with 10 bases between. The CDR3 has 13 amino acids. The CDR3 loop is CASSFGAWSPLHF. The DNA for the CDR3 is TGTGCCAGCAGTTTCGGGGCCTGGTCACCCCTCCACTTT.

As for this clone: Additional DNA sequences in this sample encode the identical CDR3. CDR3 in amino acids: CSVGRSPGLTETQYF. For the CDR3, the DNA is TGCAGCGTTGGTCGTTCGCCGGGACTAACGGAGACCCAGTACTTC. V usage is TRBV29-1 and J usage is TRBJ2-5; 7 bases are shared with TRBD2. The CDR3 runs 15 residues. With V trimmed by 4 bases and J by 5 bases, 13 bases remained unmatched. Germline V lookup: CDR1 SQVTM, CDR2 ANQGSEA.

The gene calls are TRBV14 and TRBJ2-3; TRBD1 matches 8 bases. With 3 bases clipped from V and 1 base from J, the junction kept 6 bases outside the gene matches. Germline V gene data show CDR1 as SGHDN and CDR2 as FVKESK. CDR3 size: 16 residues. CDR3: CASSQALGQGTDTQYF. CDR3 DNA: TGTGCCAGCAGCCAGGCATTGGGACAGGGCACAGATACGCAGTATTTT.

About this clone itself: The junction departs from germline at one end; a sequencing error may be responsible. V and J are TRBV18 and TRBJ1-1; D is unclear. The germline CDR1 and CDR2 sequences are KGHSH and LQKENI. CDR3 length: 12 amino acids. The CDR3 bases are TGTGCCAGCTCAACACCCAACACTGAAGCTTTCTTT. It codes for CASSTPNTEAFF.

The chain is built from TRBV18 and TRBJ1-2; 7 bases fit TRBD1. CDR1 KGHSH and CDR2 LQKENI come from the germline V gene. V was pared by 3 bases and J by 6 bases, with 10 bases of the junction left unmatched. The CDR3 totals 15 residues. CDR3 protein: CASSPRRAGGDGYTF. The CDR3 coding sequence is TGTGCCAGCTCACCTCGCCGGGCAGGGGGAGATGGCTACACCTTC.

The chain employs TRBV5-1 and TRBJ2-7; TRBD1 matches 7 bases. CDR3 size: 14 residues. V dropped 0 bases and J dropped 2; count of bases not matched to a gene: 2. CDR1 and CDR2 from the germline V gene are SGHRS and YFSETQ. Here the CDR3 reads CASSLETGAYEQYV. The CDR3 DNA reads TGCGCCAGCAGCTTGGAAACAGGGGCCTACGAGCAGTACGTC.

V is TRBV9 and J is TRBJ1-1; perhaps TRBD1 as D (5 bases). V shed 2 bases and J shed 0 bases, with 8 bases lying between them. CDR3 length equals 14 residues. Germline-derived CDR1 and CDR2 are SGDLS and YYNGEE. The CDR3 loop is CASSVTGVNTEAFF. CDR3 nucleotides: TGTGCCAGCAGCGTTACGGGGGTGAACACTGAAGCTTTCTTT.

This clone occurred a few times. The chain links TRBV29-1 to TRBJ1-2; D is undetermined. Germline loops: CDR1 SQVTM, CDR2 ANQGSEA. V dropped 6 bases and J dropped 5 bases, with 10 bases sitting between them. This CDR3 contains 11 residues. DNA for the CDR3: TGCAGCGTCGGAGACGGATATGGCTACACCTTC. Amino acids: CSVGDGYGYTF.

This clone has ten or more counts. The V and J genes are TRBV29-1 and TRBJ2-1; D may correspond to TRBD1 or TRBD2 (5 bases each). V lost 5 bases, J lost 12 bases, and 20 bases lay in between. This CDR3 is 13 amino acids long. Germline CDR1 and CDR2: SQVTM and ANQGSEA. The DNA for the CDR3 is TGCAGCGTTTCCTTCACACGGAGGCAGGGGCAGTTCTTC. Translated: CSVSFTRRQGQFF.

This clone appeared a few times. The CDR3 sequence: CASRNRGLISGANVLTF. The CDR3 DNA reads as TGTGCCAGCAGAAACAGGGGGCTTATCTCTGGGGCCAACGTCCTGACTTTC. The chain uses TRBV2 and TRBJ2-6, with 9 bases lining up with TRBD1. Looked up from germline, CDR1 is SNHLY and CDR2 is FYNNEI. The CDR3 sequence is 17 residues long. The V segment lost 6 bases and the J segment 0 bases; nucleotides outside the gene matches: 6. The full variable domain, in which reference TRBV2 and TRBJ2-6 provide the parts outside the CDR3, is EPEVTQTPSHQVTQMGQEVILRCVPISNHLYFYWYRQILGQKVEFLVSFYNNEISEKSEIFDDQFSVERPDGSNFTLKIRSTKLEDSAMYFCASRNRGLISGANVLTFGAGSRLTVL.

A few counts support this clone. V and J are TRBV11-2 and TRBJ2-7; D uncertain. CDR3 length: 12 amino acids. Germline loops: CDR1 SGHAT, CDR2 FQNNGV. The V end lost 3 bases, the J end lost 2 bases, and 5 bases lay between the germline ends. The CDR3 region has the DNA TGTGCCAGCAGCTTCAATACCTACGAGCAGTACGTC. Amino acid sequence: CASSFNTYEQYV.

This clone was observed a handful of times. This CDR3 reads CASSSTDRDGNQPQHF. The CDR3 nucleotides read TGTGCCAGCAGTTCCACGGACAGGGATGGCAATCAGCCCCAGCATTTT. The V gene is TRBV28, the J gene TRBJ1-5; TRBD1 aligns across 8 bases. Trimming took 4 bases from V and 2 from J; bases not matched to a gene: 7. This CDR3 is 16 amino acids long. Germline V gene lookup returns CDR1 MDHEN and CDR2 SYDVKM.

This clone has at least ten counts. The chain recombines TRBV29-1 with TRBJ2-4; D is perhaps TRBD1 or TRBD2 (5 bases each). The germline V gene encodes CDR1 SQVTM and CDR2 ANQGSEA. The CDR3 runs to 13 residues. V gave up 5 bases and J gave up 7 bases, with 15 bases separating them. The CDR3 sequence: CSVPSGPWNIQYF. The DNA of the CDR3 is TGCAGCGTTCCGTCGGGGCCTTGGAACATTCAGTACTTC.